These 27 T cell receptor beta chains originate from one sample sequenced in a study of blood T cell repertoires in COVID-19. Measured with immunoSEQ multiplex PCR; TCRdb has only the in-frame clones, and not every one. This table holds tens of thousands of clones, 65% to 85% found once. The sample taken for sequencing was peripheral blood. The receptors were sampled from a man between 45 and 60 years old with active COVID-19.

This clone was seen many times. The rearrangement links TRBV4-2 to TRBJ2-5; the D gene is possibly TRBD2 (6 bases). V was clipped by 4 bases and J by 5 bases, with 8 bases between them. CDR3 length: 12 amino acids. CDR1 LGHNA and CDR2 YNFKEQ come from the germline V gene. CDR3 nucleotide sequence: TGTGCCAGCAGCCGGGCGGGGGAGACCCAGTACTTC. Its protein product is CASSRAGETQYF.

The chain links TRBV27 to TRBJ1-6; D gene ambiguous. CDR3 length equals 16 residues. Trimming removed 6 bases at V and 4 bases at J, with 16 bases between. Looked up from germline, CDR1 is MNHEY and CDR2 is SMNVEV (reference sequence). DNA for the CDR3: TGTGCCAGCAGACAGAGACAAGTGGTTTATAATTCACCCCTCCACTTT. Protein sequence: CASRQRQVVYNSPLHF.

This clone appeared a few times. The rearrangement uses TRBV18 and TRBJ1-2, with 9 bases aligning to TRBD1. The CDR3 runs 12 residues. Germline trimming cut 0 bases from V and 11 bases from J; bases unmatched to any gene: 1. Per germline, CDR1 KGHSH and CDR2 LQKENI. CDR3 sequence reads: CASSPPGQGYTF. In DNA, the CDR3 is TGTGCCAGCTCACCACCGGGACAGGGTTACACCTTC.

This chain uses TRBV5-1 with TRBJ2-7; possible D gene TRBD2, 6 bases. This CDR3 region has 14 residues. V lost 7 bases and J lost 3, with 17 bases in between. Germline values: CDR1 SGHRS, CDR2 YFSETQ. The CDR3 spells CASGPLGGNYEQYF. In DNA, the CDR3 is TGCGCCAGCGGACCCCTGGGCGGGAACTACGAGCAGTACTTC.

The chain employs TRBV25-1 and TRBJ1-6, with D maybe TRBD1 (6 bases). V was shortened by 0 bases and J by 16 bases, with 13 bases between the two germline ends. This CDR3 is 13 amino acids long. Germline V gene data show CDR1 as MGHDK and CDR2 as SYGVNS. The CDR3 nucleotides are TGTGCCAGCAGTGAATATATTCCGGACAGACTCCACTTT. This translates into CASSEYIPDRLHF.

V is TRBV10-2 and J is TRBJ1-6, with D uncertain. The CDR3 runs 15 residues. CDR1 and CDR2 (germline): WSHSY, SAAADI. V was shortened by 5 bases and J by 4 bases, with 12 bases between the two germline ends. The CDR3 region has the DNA TGCGCCAGCAGTCCCGGACCGGGGTATAATTCACCCCTCCACTTT. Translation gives CASSPGPGYNSPLHF.

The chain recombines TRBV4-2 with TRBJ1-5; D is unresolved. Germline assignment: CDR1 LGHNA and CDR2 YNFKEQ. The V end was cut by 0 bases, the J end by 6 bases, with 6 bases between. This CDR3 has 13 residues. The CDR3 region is CASSQERAQPQHF. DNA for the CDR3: TGTGCCAGCAGCCAAGAGAGGGCTCAGCCCCAGCATTTT.

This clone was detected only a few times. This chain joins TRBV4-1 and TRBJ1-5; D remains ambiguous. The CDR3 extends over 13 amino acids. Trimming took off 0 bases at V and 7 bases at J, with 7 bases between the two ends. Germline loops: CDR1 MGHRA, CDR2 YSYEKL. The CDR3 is CASSQDAGQPQHF. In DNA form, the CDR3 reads TGCGCCAGCAGCCAAGATGCGGGCCAGCCCCAGCATTTT.

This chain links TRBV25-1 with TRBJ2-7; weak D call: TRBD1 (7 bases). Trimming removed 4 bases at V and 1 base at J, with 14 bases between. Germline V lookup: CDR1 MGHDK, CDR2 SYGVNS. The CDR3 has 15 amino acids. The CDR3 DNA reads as TGTGCCAGCAGTGCCCGACAGGGACTTTCCTACGAGCAGTACTTC. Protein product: CASSARQGLSYEQYF.

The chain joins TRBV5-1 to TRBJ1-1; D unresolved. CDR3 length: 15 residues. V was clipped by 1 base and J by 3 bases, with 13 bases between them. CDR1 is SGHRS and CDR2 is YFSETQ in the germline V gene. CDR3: CASSLILPVDTEAFF. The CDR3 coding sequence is TGCGCCAGCAGCTTGATTCTCCCGGTGGACACTGAAGCTTTCTTT. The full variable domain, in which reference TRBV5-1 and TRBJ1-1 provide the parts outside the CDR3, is KAGVTQTPRYLIKTRGQQVTLSCSPISGHRSVSWYQQTPGQGLQFLFEYFSETQRNKGNFPGRFSGRQFSNSRSEMNVSTLELGDSALYLCASSLILPVDTEAFFGQGTRLTVV.

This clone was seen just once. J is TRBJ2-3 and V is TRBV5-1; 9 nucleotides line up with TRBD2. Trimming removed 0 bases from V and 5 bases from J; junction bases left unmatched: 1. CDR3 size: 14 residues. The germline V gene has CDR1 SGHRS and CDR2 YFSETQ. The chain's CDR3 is CASSLDSGRDTQYF. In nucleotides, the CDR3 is TGCGCCAGCAGCTTGGATAGCGGGAGAGATACGCAGTATTTT.

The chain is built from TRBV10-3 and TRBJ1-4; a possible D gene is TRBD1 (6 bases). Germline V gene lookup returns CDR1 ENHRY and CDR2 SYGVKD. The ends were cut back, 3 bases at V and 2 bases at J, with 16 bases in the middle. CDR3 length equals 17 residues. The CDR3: CAISDPTQGSTNEKLFF. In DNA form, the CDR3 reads TGTGCCATCAGTGACCCAACTCAGGGGTCGACTAATGAAAAACTGTTTTTT.

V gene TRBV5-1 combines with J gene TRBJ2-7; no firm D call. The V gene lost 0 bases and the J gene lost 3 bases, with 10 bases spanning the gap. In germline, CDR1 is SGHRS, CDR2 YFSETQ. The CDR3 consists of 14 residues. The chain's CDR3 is CASSLELANYEQYF. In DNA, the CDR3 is TGCGCCAGCAGCTTGGAACTCGCGAACTACGAGCAGTACTTC.

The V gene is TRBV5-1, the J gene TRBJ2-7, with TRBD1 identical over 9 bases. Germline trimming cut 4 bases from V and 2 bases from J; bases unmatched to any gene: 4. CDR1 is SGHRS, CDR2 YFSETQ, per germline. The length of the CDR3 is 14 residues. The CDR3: CASSGTGNTYEQYF. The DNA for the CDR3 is TGCGCCAGCAGCGGGACAGGGAATACCTACGAGCAGTACTTC.

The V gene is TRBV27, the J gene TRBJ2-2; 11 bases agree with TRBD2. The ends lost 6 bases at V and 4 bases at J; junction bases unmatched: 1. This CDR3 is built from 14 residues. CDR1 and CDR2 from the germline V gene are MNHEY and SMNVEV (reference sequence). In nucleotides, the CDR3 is TGTGCCAGCAGGCTAGCGGGGGGCACCGGGGAGCTGTTTTTT. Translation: CASRLAGGTGELFF.

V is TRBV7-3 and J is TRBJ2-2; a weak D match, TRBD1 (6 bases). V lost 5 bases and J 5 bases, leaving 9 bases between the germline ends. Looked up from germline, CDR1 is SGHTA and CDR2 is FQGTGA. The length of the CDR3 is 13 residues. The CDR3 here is CASSQGWTGELFF. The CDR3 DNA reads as TGTGCCAGCAGCCAGGGGTGGACCGGGGAGCTGTTTTTT.

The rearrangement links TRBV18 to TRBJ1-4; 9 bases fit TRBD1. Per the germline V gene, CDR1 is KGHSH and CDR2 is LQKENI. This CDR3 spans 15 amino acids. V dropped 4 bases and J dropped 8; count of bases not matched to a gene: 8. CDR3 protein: CASSRPGQGEEKLFF. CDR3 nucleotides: TGTGCCAGCTCACGGCCGGGACAGGGTGAAGAAAAACTGTTTTTT.

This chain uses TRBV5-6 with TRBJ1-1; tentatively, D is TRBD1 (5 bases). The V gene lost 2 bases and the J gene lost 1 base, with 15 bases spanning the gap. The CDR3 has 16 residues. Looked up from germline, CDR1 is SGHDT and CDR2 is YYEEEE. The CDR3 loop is CASSLFRVDPNTEAFF. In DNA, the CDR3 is TGTGCCAGCAGCTTATTCAGGGTGGATCCGAACACTGAAGCTTTCTTT.

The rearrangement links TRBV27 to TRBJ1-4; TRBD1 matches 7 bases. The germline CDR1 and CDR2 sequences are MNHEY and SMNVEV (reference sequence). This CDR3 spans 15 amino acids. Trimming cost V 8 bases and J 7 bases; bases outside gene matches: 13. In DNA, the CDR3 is TGTGCCAGCCTCCCGAGGGGGCTCGTGGGTGAAAAACTGTTTTTT. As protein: CASLPRGLVGEKLFF. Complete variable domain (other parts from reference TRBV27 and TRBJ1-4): EAQVTQNPRYLITVTGKKLTVTCSQNMNHEYMSWYRQDPGLGLRQIYYSMNVEVTDKGDVPEGYKVSRKEKRNFPLILESPSPNQTSLYFCASLPRGLVGEKLFFGSGTQLSVL.

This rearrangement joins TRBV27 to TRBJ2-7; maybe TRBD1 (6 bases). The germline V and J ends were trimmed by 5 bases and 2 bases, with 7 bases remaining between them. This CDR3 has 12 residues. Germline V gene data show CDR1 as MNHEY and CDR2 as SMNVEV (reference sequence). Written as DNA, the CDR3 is TGTGCCAGCAGTAACAGGGCCTACGAGCAGTACTTC. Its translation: CASSNRAYEQYF.

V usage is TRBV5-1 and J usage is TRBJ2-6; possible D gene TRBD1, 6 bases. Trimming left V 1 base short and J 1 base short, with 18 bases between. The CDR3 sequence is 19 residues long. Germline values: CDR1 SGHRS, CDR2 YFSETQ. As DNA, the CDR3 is TGCGCCAGCAGCTTGACAGGGCCTCACACACTTTCTGGGGCCAACGTCCTGACTTTC. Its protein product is CASSLTGPHTLSGANVLTF.

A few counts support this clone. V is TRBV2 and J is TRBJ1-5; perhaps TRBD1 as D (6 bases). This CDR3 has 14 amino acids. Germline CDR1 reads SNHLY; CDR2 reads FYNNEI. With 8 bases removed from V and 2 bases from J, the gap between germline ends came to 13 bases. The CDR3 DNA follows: TGTGCCAGCGCAGGGGAGTTTGGCAATCAGCCCCAGCATTTT. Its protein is CASAGEFGNQPQHF.

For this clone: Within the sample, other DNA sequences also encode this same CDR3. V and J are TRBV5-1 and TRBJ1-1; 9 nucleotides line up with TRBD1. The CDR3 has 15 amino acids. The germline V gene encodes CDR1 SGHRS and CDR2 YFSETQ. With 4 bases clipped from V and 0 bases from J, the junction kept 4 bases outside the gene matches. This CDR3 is CASSGGDRVNTEAFF. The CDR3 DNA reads TGCGCCAGCAGCGGGGGGGACAGGGTGAACACTGAAGCTTTCTTT.

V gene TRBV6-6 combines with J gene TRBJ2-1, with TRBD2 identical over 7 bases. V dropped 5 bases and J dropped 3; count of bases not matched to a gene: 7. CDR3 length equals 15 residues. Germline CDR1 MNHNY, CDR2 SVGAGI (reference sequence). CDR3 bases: TGTGCCAGCAGTCCGGGGGAGGGATTCTACAATGAGCAGTTCTTC. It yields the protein CASSPGEGFYNEQFF.

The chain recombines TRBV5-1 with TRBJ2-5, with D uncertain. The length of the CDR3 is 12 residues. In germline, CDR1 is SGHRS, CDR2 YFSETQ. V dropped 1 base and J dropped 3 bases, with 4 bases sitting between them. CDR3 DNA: TGCGCCAGCAGCTTGTCAGAAGAGACCCAGTACTTC. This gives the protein CASSLSEETQYF.

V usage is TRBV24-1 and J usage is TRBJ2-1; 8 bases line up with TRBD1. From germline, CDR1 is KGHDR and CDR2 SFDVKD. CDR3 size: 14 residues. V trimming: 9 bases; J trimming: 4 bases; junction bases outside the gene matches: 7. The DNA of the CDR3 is TGTGCCACCCGAGGACAGGGAGGATACAATGAGCAGTTCTTC. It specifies CATRGQGGYNEQFF.

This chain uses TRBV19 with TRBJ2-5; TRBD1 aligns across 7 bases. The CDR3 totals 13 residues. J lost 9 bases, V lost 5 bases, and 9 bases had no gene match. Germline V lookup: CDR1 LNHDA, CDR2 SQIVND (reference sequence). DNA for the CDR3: TGTGCCAGTAGTGAAAACAGGGGTGGGGCCCAGTACTTC. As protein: CASSENRGGAQYF.